Sequencing of this TCR beta chain was carried out in a study of cytomegalovirus exposure and HLA in healthy donors. This CDR3 is 15 amino acids long. V lost 3 bases, J lost 4 bases, and 5 bases stayed unmatched. The germline V gene encodes CDR1 LGHNA and CDR2 YNFKEQ. Researchers ran the PCR with 60 Vbeta and 13 Jbeta primers. The assay was immunoSEQ multiplex PCR, and TCRdb's table has in-frame clones only and misses some. The sample contains hundreds of thousands of clones, over 60% of which appear only once. The origin of this receptor is a young man in good health and CMV-seronegative. Specimen: PBMCs. The chain carries TRBV4-2 and TRBJ1-4, with 7 nucleotides matching TRBD1. The CDR3 coding sequence is TGTGCCAGCAGCCAGAGACAGGGCATTAATGAAAAACTGTTTTTT. Translated: CASSQRQGINEKLFF.